The 9 T cell receptor beta chains in this list originate from one sample, sequenced in a study of T cell responses to AZD1222 COVID-19 vaccine. Only in-frame clones appear in the TCRdb table, and some are missing; sequencing was by immunoSEQ multiplex PCR. Seen here are around 130,000 clones, 93% observed once, and the top ten hold roughly 5.6%. Material: peripheral blood, obtained on day 0 of AZD1222 vaccination. The receptors come from an adult in good health.

This clone has a single count. The chain combines TRBV5-1 with TRBJ1-1; maybe TRBD1 (5 bases). The CDR3 runs to 15 residues. Germline assignment: CDR1 SGHRS and CDR2 YFSETQ. Between the trimmed V and J ends, which lost 1 base and 2 bases, there was a span of 12 bases. The CDR3 reads CASSLQGLVNTEAFF. CDR3 DNA: TGCGCCAGCAGCTTGCAGGGATTGGTAAACACTGAAGCTTTCTTT.

The V call is TRBV27, the J call TRBJ2-1; D is possibly TRBD1 (6 bases). The CDR3 extends over 14 amino acids. The germline V gene has CDR1 MNHEY and CDR2 SMNVEV (reference sequence). The germline V and J ends were trimmed by 2 bases and 5 bases, with 10 bases remaining between them. The DNA of the CDR3 is TGTGCCAGCAGTTTAGGGACACCGAACAATGAGCAGTTCTTC. Its protein product is CASSLGTPNNEQFF.

The chain couples TRBV15 to TRBJ2-7, with D unresolved. V dropped 0 bases and J dropped 4 bases, with 4 bases sitting between them. Germline CDR1 LNHNV, CDR2 YYDKDF (reference sequence). The CDR3 length is 12 residues. Here the CDR3 reads CATSREGYEQYF. The CDR3 DNA sequence: TGTGCCACCAGCAGAGAGGGTTACGAGCAGTACTTC.

About this clone: One end of the junction fails to match germline, which may point to a read error. The V call is TRBV7-9, the J call TRBJ1-1; weak D call: TRBD1 (5 bases). The CDR3 totals 12 residues. Per the germline V gene, CDR1 is SEHNR and CDR2 is FQNEAQ (reference sequence). The CDR3 coding sequence is TGTGCCAGCACCTTAGCACAGGCTGAAGCTTTCTTT. Protein: CASTLAQAEAFF.

The chain is built from TRBV30 and TRBJ1-2; 8 bases agree with TRBD1. The CDR3 has 12 residues. CDR1 and CDR2 from the germline V gene are GTSNPN and SVGIG (reference sequence). V dropped 5 bases and J dropped 3; count of bases not matched to a gene: 2. The CDR3 nucleotides read TGTGCCTGGGACAGGGGCGACTATGGCTACACCTTC. This translates into CAWDRGDYGYTF.

The chain combines TRBV27 with TRBJ2-3; D remains ambiguous. This CDR3 spans 14 amino acids. The V end lost 8 bases, the J end lost 2 bases, and 14 bases lay between the germline ends. Per germline, CDR1 MNHEY and CDR2 SMNVEV (reference sequence). The CDR3, as DNA: TGTGCCAGCGGTGTGCCTGAACACACAGATACGCAGTATTTT. Amino acid sequence: CASGVPEHTDTQYF.

The chain carries TRBV28 and TRBJ1-2, with a possible D match to TRBD1 (5 bases). The CDR3 covers 15 residues. The germline V gene encodes CDR1 MDHEN and CDR2 SYDVKM. V lost 7 bases and J lost 4, with 19 bases in between. The CDR3 reads CASTPASGRGYGYTF. CDR3 in DNA: TGTGCCAGCACTCCGGCGTCGGGACGCGGCTATGGCTACACCTTC.

This chain connects TRBV9 to TRBJ2-1, with 9 bases matching TRBD2. V gave up 3 bases and J gave up 9 bases; unmatched junction bases: 10. Germline assignment: CDR1 SGDLS and CDR2 YYNGEE. The CDR3 is 15 amino acids. The CDR3 sequence: CASSEQPGLAAEQFF. CDR3 DNA: TGTGCCAGCAGCGAACAACCGGGACTAGCCGCTGAGCAGTTCTTC. Drawing the rest from reference TRBV9 and TRBJ2-1, the complete variable domain is DSGVTQTPKHLITATGQRVTLRCSPRSGDLSVYWYQQSLDQGLQFLIQYYNGEERAKGNILERFSAQQFPDLHSELNLSSLELGDSALYFCASSEQPGLAAEQFFGPGTRLTVL.

This chain joins TRBV30 and TRBJ2-7; no definite D call. CDR1 is GTSNPN, CDR2 SVGIG, per germline (reference sequence). V was clipped by 7 bases and J by 3 bases, with 19 bases between them. CDR3 size: 14 residues. The CDR3 reads CASSSPGNYYEQYF. The DNA for the CDR3 is TGTGCCTCCTCAAGTCCAGGCAACTACTACGAGCAGTACTTC.